The subject of this entry is one T cell receptor beta chain. This entry belongs to a study of response to subunit inactivated influenza vaccine. V lost 1 base, J lost 5 bases, and 11 bases stayed unmatched. Germline CDR1 LGHNA, CDR2 YSLEER. CDR3 size: 17 residues. TCRdb called the RT-PCR reads again in MiXCR, with one record for every CDR3 protein. The profile shows 650,000 or so distinct CDR3 sequences, around 13% of them singletons. This material consisted of PBMCs from blood, taken around 14 days before vaccination. V usage is TRBV4-3 and J usage is TRBJ2-3; 8 nucleotides line up with TRBD2. The TCR was taken from a man between 45 and 60 years old who received an inactivated influenza vaccine. In DNA, the CDR3 is TGCGCCAGCAGCCAAGCCCCGTTGTCTAGCGGGTTAGATACGCAGTATTTT. It translates to CASSQAPLSSGLDTQYF.